The 20 T cell receptor beta chains listed next were all sequenced from one sample in a study of blood T cell repertoires in COVID-19 (dated by TCRdb to about 2020). The library came from the immunoSEQ multiplex PCR assay. In its TCRdb copy, this immuneACCESS table keeps in-frame sequences only and misses some clones. Where compared with another copy, unresolved V genes explain less than half of these, and the others have no known cause. The sample profile shows 200,000 to 300,000 clones; roughly 80% of them were found once. The ten largest clones capture around 12% of the sample. Sequencing input: peripheral blood. Receptors originate from a woman aged 60 to 75 with active or convalescent COVID-19.

The genes are TRBV27 and TRBJ1-6; TRBD1 might be the D (5 bases). The CDR3 covers 17 residues. From germline, CDR1 is MNHEY and CDR2 SMNVEV (reference sequence). With 2 bases removed from V and 10 bases from J, the gap between germline ends came to 21 bases. The CDR3 spells CASSLLGSWGGRSPLHF. The DNA of the CDR3 is TGTGCCAGCAGTTTACTCGGCTCCTGGGGGGGTCGGTCACCCCTCCACTTT.

The rearrangement links TRBV7-3 to TRBJ2-6; unclear D gene. Trimming cost V 8 bases and J 0 bases, with 8 bases left between them. The germline V gene has CDR1 SGHTA and CDR2 FQGTGA. The CDR3 is 14 residues long. The CDR3 DNA reads TGTGCCAGCTTACGGAGCTCTGGGGCCAACGTCCTGACTTTC. It encodes CASLRSSGANVLTF.

The CDR3 sequence is CASQGIQETQYF. The CDR3 DNA follows: TGTGCCTCGCAGGGCATCCAAGAGACCCAGTACTTC. The gene calls are TRBV30 and TRBJ2-5; D might be TRBD1 (5 bases). Trimming removed 7 bases from V and 1 base from J, with 10 bases in between. Germline V lookup: CDR1 GTSNPN, CDR2 SVGIG (reference sequence). CDR3 length: 12 amino acids.

J is TRBJ1-5 and V is TRBV15, with D maybe TRBD1 (5 bases). Trimming removed 6 bases from V and 2 bases from J, with 14 bases in between. The CDR3 contains 15 residues. Germline lookup yields CDR1 LNHNV and CDR2 YYDKDF (reference sequence). CDR3 loop: CATSLDSGGNQPQHF. In DNA form, the CDR3 reads TGTGCCACCAGTCTCGACAGTGGAGGCAATCAGCCCCAGCATTTT. Using reference TRBV15 and TRBJ1-5 for the parts outside the CDR3, the full variable domain is DAMVIQNPRYQVTQFGKPVTLSCSQTLNHNVMYWYQQKSSQAPKLLFHYYDKDFNNEADTPDNFQSRRPNTSFCFLDIRSPGLGDTAMYLCATSLDSGGNQPQHFGDGTRLSIL.

V usage is TRBV21-1 and J usage is TRBJ1-5. TRBV21-1 is a recognized pseudogene. CDR3 size: 12 residues. The CDR3 region is CASSKAGEGCRF. The CDR3 DNA reads as TGTGCCAGCAGCAAAGCAGGTGAGGGTTGCCGTTTT.

With respect to this clone: The same CDR3 arises from other DNA sequences in this sample as well. The chain couples TRBV5-1 to TRBJ1-2, with a weak D call TRBD1 (6 bases). The germline CDR1 and CDR2 sequences are SGHRS and YFSETQ. The CDR3 consists of 14 residues. Deletions cut 0 bases from V and 4 bases from J, with 10 bases between. The CDR3 sequence: CASSLGQATYGYTF. Here the CDR3 DNA reads TGCGCCAGCAGCTTGGGACAGGCCACCTATGGCTACACCTTC.

CDR3 region: CASSYSRDTQYF. For the CDR3, the DNA is TGTGCCAGCAGTTACTCGCGGGATACGCAGTATTTT. The rearrangement links TRBV6-2 or TRBV6-3 to TRBJ2-3; D unclear. Deletions cut 0 bases from V and 6 bases from J, with 4 bases between. CDR1 and CDR2 (germline): MNHEY, SVGEGT. The CDR3 is 12 residues long.

This sequence joins TRBV19 and TRBJ1-1, with TRBD1 matching 7 bases. The CDR3 contains 13 residues. Germline CDR1 reads LNHDA; CDR2 reads SQIVND (reference sequence). With 3 bases clipped from V and 6 bases from J, the junction kept 4 bases outside the gene matches. The CDR3 protein is CASSINRGAEAFF. In DNA form, the CDR3 reads TGTGCCAGTAGTATCAACAGGGGCGCTGAAGCTTTCTTT.

The rearrangement uses TRBV5-1 and TRBJ2-2, with D maybe TRBD1 (6 bases). Germline values: CDR1 SGHRS, CDR2 YFSETQ. The V and J ends lost 4 bases and 1 base respectively, with 14 bases between them. The CDR3 runs to 16 residues. CDR3 DNA: TGCGCCAGCAGCACACGGACAGCCGGGAACACCGGGGAGCTGTTTTTT. Its translation: CASSTRTAGNTGELFF.

This chain joins TRBV18 and TRBJ2-5; TRBD2 matches at 10 bases. V lost 2 bases to trimming and J lost 5 bases; unmatched junction nucleotides: 5. CDR1 and CDR2 from the germline V gene are KGHSH and LQKENI. This CDR3 contains 15 residues. Here the CDR3 reads CASSPKRGGQETQYF. In DNA form, the CDR3 reads TGTGCCAGCTCACCAAAGCGGGGGGGCCAGGAGACCCAGTACTTC.

The J gene is TRBJ2-1, the V gene TRBV5-1, with TRBD2 as a possible D gene (7 bases). CDR1 is SGHRS, CDR2 YFSETQ, per germline. The V end lost 3 bases, the J end lost 8 bases, and 15 bases lay between the germline ends. There are 14 residues in the CDR3. The CDR3 here is CASSSGGAADEQFF. CDR3 coding DNA: TGCGCCAGCAGCTCTGGGGGGGCTGCAGATGAGCAGTTCTTC.

The rearrangement joins TRBV30 to TRBJ1-5; the D is unclear. CDR3 length equals 15 residues. V lost 3 bases and J 1 base, leaving 13 bases between the germline ends. From germline, CDR1 is GTSNPN and CDR2 SVGIG (reference sequence). The CDR3 nucleotides are TGTGCCTGGAGCGAGGGAGGATGGAGCAATCAGCCCCAGCATTTT. It specifies CAWSEGGWSNQPQHF. Filled out from reference TRBV30 and TRBJ1-5, the complete variable domain reads SQTIHQWPATLVQPVGSPLSLECTVEGTSNPNLYWYRQAAGRGLQLLFYSVGIGQISSEVPQNLSASRPQDRQFILSSKKLLLSDSGFYLCAWSEGGWSNQPQHFGDGTRLSIL.

The chain uses TRBV2 and TRBJ1-2; 7 bases fit TRBD1. CDR3 length equals 13 residues. The germline V gene encodes CDR1 SNHLY and CDR2 FYNNEI. The trim removed 5 bases at V and 4 bases at J, leaving 4 bases unmatched. CDR3 region: CASSPGQSYGYTF. The CDR3 nucleotides are TGTGCCAGCAGTCCGGGACAGTCCTATGGCTACACCTTC.

The chain has TRBV5-1 and TRBJ1-4; D possibly corresponds to TRBD1 (5 bases). Germline V gene data show CDR1 as SGHRS and CDR2 as YFSETQ. The CDR3 runs to 15 residues. V gave up 1 base and J gave up 10 bases, with 17 bases separating them. The CDR3 region is CASSLSWDSGAKLFF. The CDR3 coding sequence is TGCGCCAGCAGCTTGAGCTGGGACTCTGGAGCAAAACTGTTTTTT.

The J gene is TRBJ1-1, the V gene TRBV6-6; D call uncertain. The CDR3 runs to 13 residues. The V and J ends lost 5 bases and 2 bases respectively, with 9 bases between them. Germline lookup yields CDR1 MNHNY and CDR2 SVGAGI (reference sequence). The CDR3 spells CASSARDNTEAFF. The CDR3 nucleotides are TGTGCCAGCAGTGCCCGGGATAACACTGAAGCTTTCTTT.

V usage is TRBV15 and J usage is TRBJ1-2, with D tentatively TRBD1 (6 bases). The CDR3 totals 14 residues. V was shortened by 1 base and J by 5 bases, with 11 bases between the two germline ends. Germline values: CDR1 LNHNV, CDR2 YYDKDF (reference sequence). Here the CDR3 DNA reads TGTGCCACCAGCAGAGTTCCGGGACAATATGGCTACACCTTC. Protein: CATSRVPGQYGYTF.

V and J are TRBV4-1 and TRBJ1-4; possible D gene TRBD1, 5 bases. Germline V gives CDR1 MGHRA, CDR2 YSYEKL. V lost 1 base and J lost 5, with 14 bases in between. The CDR3 has 16 residues. The DNA of the CDR3 is TGCGCCAGCAGCCAAGGCAGGGTGGAAGACAATGAAAAACTGTTTTTT. As protein: CASSQGRVEDNEKLFF.

V and J are TRBV4-1 and TRBJ2-5, with D perhaps TRBD2 (6 bases). Trimming removed 1 base from V and 4 bases from J, with 22 bases in between. Germline CDR1 reads MGHRA; CDR2 reads YSYEKL. CDR3 length: 18 amino acids. CDR3 nucleotides: TGCGCCAGCAGCCAAGCTCGCATGGGCGGGGTAGGGAGAGAGACCCAGTACTTC. Protein sequence: CASSQARMGGVGRETQYF.

There are a few counts of this clone. The chain has TRBV9 and TRBJ2-7, with TRBD1 identical over 10 bases. Per the germline V gene, CDR1 is SGDLS and CDR2 is YYNGEE. This CDR3 region has 16 residues. V shed 4 bases and J 5 bases; nucleotides not matched to a gene: 12. CDR3 in DNA: TGTGCCAGCAGCCCGTCAGCGGGACAGGGGTTCAACGAGCAGTACTTC. Protein: CASSPSAGQGFNEQYF.

This clone was counted once. The chain's CDR3 is CASSPTSGAGNEQFF. The DNA of the CDR3 is TGCGCCAGCAGCCCCACTAGCGGGGCGGGGAATGAGCAGTTCTTC. V is TRBV5-1 and J is TRBJ2-1, with 10 bases lining up with TRBD2. The junction had 8 bases not matched to a gene; V was cut back by 4 bases and J by 7 bases. The germline V gene has CDR1 SGHRS and CDR2 YFSETQ. CDR3 length equals 15 residues. The full variable domain, completed using reference TRBV5-1 and TRBJ2-1, is KAGVTQTPRYLIKTRGQQVTLSCSPISGHRSVSWYQQTPGQGLQFLFEYFSETQRNKGNFPGRFSGRQFSNSRSEMNVSTLELGDSALYLCASSPTSGAGNEQFFGPGTRLTVL.